This paragraph reports one T cell receptor beta chain. Its antigen is undetermined. This entry belongs to a study of T cell responses to AZD1222 COVID-19 vaccine. CDR3 length: 12 amino acids. Per the germline V gene, CDR1 is ENHRY and CDR2 is SYGVKD. V trimming: 9 bases; J trimming: 6 bases; junction bases outside the gene matches: 7. The method was immunoSEQ multiplex PCR; TCRdb's version includes in-frame clones alone and lacks a portion of them. The sample holds more than 85,000 clones, approximately 90% seen once. Study results and limitations: Among spike-specific TCRs, nearly half reportedly target unmutated variant regions. At baseline, just five to seven AZD1222 recipients tested seropositive. In all cases, repertoires were sampled only after the peak T cell response. An increase in Spike-specific TCR breadth and depth was observed after two AZD1222 doses.

The sequences come from peripheral blood, collected on day 0 of AZD1222 vaccination. V and J are TRBV10-3 and TRBJ2-7; TRBD1 matches 8 bases. This TCR derives from an adult in good health. The CDR3 protein is CAIRDRGGEQYF. CDR3 nucleotide sequence: TGTGCCATACGCGACAGGGGAGGCGAGCAGTACTTC.